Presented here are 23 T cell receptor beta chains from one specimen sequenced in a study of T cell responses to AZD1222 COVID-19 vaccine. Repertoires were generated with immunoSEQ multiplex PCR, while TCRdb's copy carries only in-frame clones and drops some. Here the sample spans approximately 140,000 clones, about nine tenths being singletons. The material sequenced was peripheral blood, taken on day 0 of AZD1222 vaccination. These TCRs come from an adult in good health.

In DNA form, the CDR3 reads TGTGCCAGCAGCTTGACAGGGGCGAACACTGAAGCTTTCTTT. It yields the protein CASSLTGANTEAFF. V usage is TRBV7-6 and J usage is TRBJ1-1; 8 bases align to TRBD1. V shed 3 bases, J shed 1 base, and the junction held 1 base outside the gene matches. The CDR3 spans 14 residues. From germline, CDR1 is SGHVS and CDR2 FNYEAQ.

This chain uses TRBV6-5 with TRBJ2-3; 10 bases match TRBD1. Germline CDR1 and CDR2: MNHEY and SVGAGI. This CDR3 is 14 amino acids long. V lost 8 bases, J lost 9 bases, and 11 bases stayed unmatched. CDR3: CASGTGDYDETQYF. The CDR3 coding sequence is TGTGCCAGCGGGACAGGGGACTATGATGAGACGCAGTATTTT.

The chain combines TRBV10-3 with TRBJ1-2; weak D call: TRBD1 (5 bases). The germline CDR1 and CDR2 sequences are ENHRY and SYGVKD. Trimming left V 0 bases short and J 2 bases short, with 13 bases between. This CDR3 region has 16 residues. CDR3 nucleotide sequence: TGTGCCATCAGTGAGTCGTTGGACAAGGGGAACTATGGCTACACCTTC. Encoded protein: CAISESLDKGNYGYTF.

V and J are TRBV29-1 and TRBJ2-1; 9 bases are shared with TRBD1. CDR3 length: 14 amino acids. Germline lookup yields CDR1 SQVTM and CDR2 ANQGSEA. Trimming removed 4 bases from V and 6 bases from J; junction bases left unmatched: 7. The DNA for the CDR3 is TGCAGCGTTGTGGGGACAGGGAACGTCAATGAGCAGTTCTTC. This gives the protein CSVVGTGNVNEQFF.

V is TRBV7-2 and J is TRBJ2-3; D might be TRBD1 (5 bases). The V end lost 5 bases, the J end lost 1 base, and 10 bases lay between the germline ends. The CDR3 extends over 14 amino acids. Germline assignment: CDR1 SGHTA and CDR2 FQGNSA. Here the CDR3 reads CASSRQSGTDTQYF. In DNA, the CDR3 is TGTGCCAGCAGCAGACAGAGCGGCACAGATACGCAGTATTTT.

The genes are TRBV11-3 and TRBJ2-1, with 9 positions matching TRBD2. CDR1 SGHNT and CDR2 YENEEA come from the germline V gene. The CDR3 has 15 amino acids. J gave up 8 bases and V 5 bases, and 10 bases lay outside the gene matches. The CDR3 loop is CASSLDGGRAHEQFF. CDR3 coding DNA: TGTGCCAGCAGCCTCGACGGCGGGAGGGCCCATGAGCAGTTCTTC.

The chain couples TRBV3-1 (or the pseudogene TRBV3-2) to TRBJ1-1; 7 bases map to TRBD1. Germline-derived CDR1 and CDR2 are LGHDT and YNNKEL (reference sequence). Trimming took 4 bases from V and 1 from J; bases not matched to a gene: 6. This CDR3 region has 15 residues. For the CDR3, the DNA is TGTGCCAGCAGCCTGCTACAGGGGAAGAACACTGAAGCTTTCTTT. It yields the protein CASSLLQGKNTEAFF.

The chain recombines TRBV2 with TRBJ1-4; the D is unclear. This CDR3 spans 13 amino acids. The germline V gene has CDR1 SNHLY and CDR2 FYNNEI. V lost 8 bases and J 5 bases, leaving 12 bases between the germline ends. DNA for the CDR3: TGTGCCAGCCTAGGTTTCGGGAATGAAAAACTGTTTTTT. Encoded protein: CASLGFGNEKLFF.

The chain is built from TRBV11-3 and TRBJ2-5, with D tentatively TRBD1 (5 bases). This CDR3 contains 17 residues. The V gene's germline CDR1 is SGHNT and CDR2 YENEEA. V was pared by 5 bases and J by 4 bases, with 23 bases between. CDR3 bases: TGTGCCAGCAGCCAGGGCACTCTCTACGTTCCTGGAGAGACCCAGTACTTC. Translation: CASSQGTLYVPGETQYF.

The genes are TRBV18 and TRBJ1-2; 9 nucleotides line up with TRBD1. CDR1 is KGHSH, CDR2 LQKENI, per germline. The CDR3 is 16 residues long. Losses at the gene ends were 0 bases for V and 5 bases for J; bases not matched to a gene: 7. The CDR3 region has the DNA TGTGCCAGCTCACCACCGGGACAGGGAAGTTGGTATGGCTACACCTTC. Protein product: CASSPPGQGSWYGYTF. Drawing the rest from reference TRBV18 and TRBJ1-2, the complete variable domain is NAGVMQNPRHLVRRRGQEARLRCSPMKGHSHVYWYRQLPEEGLKFMVYLQKENIIDESGMPKERFSAEFPKEGPSILRIQQVVRGDSAAYFCASSPPGQGSWYGYTFGSGTRLTVV.

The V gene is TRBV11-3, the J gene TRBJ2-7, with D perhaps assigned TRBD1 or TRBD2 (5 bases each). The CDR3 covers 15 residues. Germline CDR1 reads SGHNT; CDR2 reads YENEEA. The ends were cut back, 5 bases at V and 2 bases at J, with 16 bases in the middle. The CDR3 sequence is CASSTRDGVAYEQYF. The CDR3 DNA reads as TGTGCCAGCAGCACCCGGGACGGCGTTGCCTACGAGCAGTACTTC.

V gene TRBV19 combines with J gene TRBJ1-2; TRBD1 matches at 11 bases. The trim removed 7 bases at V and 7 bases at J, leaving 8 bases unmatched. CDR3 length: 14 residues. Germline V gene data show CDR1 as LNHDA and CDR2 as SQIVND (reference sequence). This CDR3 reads CASTLDRGLGGYTF. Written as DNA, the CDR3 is TGTGCCAGTACCCTGGACAGGGGGCTAGGTGGCTACACCTTC.

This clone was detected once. CDR3 residues: CASSERGGYSNQPQHF. CDR3 nucleotides: TGTGCCAGCAGTGAGAGAGGGGGCTATAGCAATCAGCCCCAGCATTTT. The rearrangement joins TRBV6-1 to TRBJ1-5, with 7 bases aligning to TRBD1. From germline, CDR1 is MNHNS and CDR2 SASEGT. The CDR3 contains 16 residues. V shed 3 bases and J 0 bases; nucleotides not matched to a gene: 5.

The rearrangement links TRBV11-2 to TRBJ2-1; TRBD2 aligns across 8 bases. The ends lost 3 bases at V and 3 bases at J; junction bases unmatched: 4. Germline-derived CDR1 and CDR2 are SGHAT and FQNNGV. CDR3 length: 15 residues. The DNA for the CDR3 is TGTGCCAGCAGCTTCGGGGGGGTTCGCTACAATGAGCAGTTCTTC. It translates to CASSFGGVRYNEQFF.

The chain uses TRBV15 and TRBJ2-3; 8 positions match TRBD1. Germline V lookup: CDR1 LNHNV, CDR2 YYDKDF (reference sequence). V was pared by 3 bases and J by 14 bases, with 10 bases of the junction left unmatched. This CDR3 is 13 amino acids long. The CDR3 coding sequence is TGTGCCACCAGCAGGGTAGACAGGGGCCGTGTGTATTTT. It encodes CATSRVDRGRVYF.

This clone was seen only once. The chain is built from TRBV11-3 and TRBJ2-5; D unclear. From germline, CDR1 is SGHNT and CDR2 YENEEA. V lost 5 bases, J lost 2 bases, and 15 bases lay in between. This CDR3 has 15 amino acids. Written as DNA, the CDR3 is TGTGCCAGCAGCCGCCGTATGGGCGGTCAAGAGACCCAGTACTTC. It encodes CASSRRMGGQETQYF.

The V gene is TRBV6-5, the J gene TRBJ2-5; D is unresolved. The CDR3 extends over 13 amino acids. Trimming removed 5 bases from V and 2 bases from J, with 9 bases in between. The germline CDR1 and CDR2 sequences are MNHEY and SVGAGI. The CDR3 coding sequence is TGTGCCAGCAGTAGGGCAGCACAAGAGACCCAGTACTTC. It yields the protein CASSRAAQETQYF.

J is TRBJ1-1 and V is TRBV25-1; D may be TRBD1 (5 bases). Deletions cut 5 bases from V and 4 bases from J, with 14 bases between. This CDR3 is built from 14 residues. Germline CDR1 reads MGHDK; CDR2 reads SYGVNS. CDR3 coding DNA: TGTGCCAGCAGTAAAAGGGGACGTGGCACTGAAGCTTTCTTT. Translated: CASSKRGRGTEAFF. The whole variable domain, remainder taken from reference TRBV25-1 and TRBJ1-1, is EADIYQTPRYLVIGTGKKITLECSQTMGHDKMYWYQQDPGMELHLIHYSYGVNSTEKGDLSSESTVSRIRTEHFPLTLESARPSHTSQYLCASSKRGRGTEAFFGQGTRLTVV.

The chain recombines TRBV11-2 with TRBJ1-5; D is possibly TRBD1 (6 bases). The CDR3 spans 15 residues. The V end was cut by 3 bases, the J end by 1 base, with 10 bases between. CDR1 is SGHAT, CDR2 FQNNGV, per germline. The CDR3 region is CASSLGGLSNQPQHF. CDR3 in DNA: TGTGCCAGCAGCTTGGGGGGGCTCAGCAATCAGCCCCAGCATTTT.

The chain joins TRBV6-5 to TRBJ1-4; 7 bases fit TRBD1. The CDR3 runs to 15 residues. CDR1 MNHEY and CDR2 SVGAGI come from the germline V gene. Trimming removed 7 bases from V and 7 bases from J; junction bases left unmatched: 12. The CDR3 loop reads CASMPTTGAVEKLFF. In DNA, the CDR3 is TGTGCCAGCATGCCGACTACAGGGGCCGTTGAAAAACTGTTTTTT.

CDR3 sequence reads: CSSGSTSGGQETQYF. As DNA, the CDR3 is TGCAGCTCGGGGAGTACTAGCGGGGGACAAGAGACCCAGTACTTC. The V gene is TRBV29-1, the J gene TRBJ2-5, with 11 bases matching TRBD2. The CDR3 is 15 residues long. Germline assignment: CDR1 SQVTM and CDR2 ANQGSEA. V was clipped by 8 bases and J by 2 bases; unmatched bases: 10.

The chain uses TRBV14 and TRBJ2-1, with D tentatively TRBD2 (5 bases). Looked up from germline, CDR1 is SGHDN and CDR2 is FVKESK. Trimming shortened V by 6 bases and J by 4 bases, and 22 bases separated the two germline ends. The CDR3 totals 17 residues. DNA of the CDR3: TGTGCCAGCAGGCCCACTAGGTATAGGGATCCATACAATGAGCAGTTCTTC. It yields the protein CASRPTRYRDPYNEQFF.

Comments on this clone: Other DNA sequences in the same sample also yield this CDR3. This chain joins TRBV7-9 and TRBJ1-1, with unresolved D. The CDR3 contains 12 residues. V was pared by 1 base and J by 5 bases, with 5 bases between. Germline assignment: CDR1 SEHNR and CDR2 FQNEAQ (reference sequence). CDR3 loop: CASSLGETEAFF. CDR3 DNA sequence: TGTGCCAGCAGCTTAGGGGAAACTGAAGCTTTCTTT.